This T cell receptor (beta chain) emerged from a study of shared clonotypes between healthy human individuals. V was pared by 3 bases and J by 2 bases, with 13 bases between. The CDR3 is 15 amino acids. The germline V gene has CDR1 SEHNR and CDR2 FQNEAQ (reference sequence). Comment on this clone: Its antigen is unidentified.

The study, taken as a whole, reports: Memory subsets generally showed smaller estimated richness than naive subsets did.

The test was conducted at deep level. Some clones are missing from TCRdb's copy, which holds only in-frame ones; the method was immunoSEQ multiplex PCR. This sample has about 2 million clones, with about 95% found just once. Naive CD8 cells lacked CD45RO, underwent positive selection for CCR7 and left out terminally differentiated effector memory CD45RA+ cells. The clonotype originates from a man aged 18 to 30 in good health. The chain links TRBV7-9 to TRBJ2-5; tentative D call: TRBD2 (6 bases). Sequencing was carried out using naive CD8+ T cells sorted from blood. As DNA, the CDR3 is TGTGCCAGCAGCTTGGGGGGTGTTGGTCAAGAGACCCAGTACTTC. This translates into CASSLGGVGQETQYF.